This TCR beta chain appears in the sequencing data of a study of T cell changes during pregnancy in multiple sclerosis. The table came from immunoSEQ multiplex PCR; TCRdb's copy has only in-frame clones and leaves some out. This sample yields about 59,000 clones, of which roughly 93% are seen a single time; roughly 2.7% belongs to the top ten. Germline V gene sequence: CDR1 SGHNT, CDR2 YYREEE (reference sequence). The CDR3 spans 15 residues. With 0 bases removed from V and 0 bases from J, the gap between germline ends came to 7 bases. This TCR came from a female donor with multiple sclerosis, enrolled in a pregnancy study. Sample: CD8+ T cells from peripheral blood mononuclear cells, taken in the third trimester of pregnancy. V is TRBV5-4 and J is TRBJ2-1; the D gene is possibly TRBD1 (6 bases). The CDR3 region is CASSLVQGSYNEQFF. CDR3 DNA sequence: TGTGCCAGCAGCTTGGTACAGGGCTCCTACAATGAGCAGTTCTTC.